Listed below are T cell receptor beta chains from one sample, sequenced in a study of blood T cell repertoires in COVID-19. Only in-frame clones appear in the TCRdb table, and some are missing; sequencing was by immunoSEQ multiplex PCR. This sample yields about 94,000 clones, of which over 70% are seen a single time; around 20% belongs to the top ten. Input material: peripheral blood. The receptors here all came from a human donor in a cohort sampled during active COVID-19. Both conserved end residues are trimmed from each CDR3.

TRBJ2-7	TRBV3-1/TRBV3-2	ASSLNRVQY
TRBJ2-7	TRBV5-4	ASSLDRGGVHEQY
TRBJ2-6	TRBV27	ASSFARDRLPGANVLT
TRBJ2-7	TRBV5-5	ASSLRFQGEQY
TRBJ2-7	TRBV9	ASSVGTSSPPYEQY
TRBJ2-1	TRBV30	AWSGQREQF
TRBJ1-5	TRBV2	ASSGTGGQPQH
TRBJ1-5	TRBV7-2	ASSLMLAGAGQPQH
TRBJ2-7	TRBV6-5	ASSRTGGSYEQY
TRBJ2-1	TRBV6-5	ASSPEFGELF
TRBJ1-1	TRBV7-9	ASSPGGLGTEAF
TRBJ1-1	TRBV24-1	ATRGAGVMGTEAF
TRBJ1-1	TRBV3-1/TRBV3-2	ASSRYRGTEAF